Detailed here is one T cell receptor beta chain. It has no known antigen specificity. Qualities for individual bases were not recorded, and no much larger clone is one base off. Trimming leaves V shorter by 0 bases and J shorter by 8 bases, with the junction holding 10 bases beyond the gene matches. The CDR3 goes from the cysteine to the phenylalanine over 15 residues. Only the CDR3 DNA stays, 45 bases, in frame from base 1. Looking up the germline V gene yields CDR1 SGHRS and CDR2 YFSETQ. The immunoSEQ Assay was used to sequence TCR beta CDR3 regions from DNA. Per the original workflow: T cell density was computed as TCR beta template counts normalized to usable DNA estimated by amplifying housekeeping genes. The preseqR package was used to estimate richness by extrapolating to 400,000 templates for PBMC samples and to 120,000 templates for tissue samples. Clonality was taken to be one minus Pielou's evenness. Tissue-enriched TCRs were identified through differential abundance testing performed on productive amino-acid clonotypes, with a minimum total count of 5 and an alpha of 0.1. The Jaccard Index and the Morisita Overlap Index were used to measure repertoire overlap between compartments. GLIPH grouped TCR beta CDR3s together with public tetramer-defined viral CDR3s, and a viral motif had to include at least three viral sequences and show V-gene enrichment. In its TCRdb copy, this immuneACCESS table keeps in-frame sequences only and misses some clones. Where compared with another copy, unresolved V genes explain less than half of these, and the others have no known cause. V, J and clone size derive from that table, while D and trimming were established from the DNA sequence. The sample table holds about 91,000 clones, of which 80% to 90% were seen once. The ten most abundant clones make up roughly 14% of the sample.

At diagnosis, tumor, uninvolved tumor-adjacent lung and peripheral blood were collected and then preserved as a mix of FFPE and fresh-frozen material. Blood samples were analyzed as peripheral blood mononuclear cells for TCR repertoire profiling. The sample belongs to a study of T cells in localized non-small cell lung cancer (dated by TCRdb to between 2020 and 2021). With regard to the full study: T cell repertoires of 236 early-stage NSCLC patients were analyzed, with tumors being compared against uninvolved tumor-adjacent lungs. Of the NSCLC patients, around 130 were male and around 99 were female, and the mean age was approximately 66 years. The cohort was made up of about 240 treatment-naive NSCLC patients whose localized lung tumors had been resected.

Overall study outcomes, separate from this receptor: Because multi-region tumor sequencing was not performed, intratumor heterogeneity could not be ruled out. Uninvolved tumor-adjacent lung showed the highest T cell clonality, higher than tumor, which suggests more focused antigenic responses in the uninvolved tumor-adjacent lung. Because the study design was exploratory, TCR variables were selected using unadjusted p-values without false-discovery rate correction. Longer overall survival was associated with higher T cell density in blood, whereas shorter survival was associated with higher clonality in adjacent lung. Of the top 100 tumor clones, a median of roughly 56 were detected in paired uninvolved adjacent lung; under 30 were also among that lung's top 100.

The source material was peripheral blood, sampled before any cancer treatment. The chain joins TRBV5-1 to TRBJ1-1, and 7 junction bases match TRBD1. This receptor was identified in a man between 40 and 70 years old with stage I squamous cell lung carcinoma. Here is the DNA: TGCGCCAGCAGCTTGGTGACGACAGGGTATGGAGAAGCTTTCTTT. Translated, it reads CASSLVTTGYGEAFF.